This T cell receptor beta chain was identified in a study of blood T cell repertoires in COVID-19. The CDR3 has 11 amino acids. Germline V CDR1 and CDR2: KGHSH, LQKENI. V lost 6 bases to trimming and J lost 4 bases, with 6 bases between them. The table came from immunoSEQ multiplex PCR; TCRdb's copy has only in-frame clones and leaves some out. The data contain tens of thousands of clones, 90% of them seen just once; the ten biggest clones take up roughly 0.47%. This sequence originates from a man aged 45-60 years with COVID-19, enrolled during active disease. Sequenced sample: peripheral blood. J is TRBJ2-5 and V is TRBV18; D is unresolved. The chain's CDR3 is CASSFRETQYF. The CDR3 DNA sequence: TGTGCCAGCTCCTTCAGAGAGACCCAGTACTTC.